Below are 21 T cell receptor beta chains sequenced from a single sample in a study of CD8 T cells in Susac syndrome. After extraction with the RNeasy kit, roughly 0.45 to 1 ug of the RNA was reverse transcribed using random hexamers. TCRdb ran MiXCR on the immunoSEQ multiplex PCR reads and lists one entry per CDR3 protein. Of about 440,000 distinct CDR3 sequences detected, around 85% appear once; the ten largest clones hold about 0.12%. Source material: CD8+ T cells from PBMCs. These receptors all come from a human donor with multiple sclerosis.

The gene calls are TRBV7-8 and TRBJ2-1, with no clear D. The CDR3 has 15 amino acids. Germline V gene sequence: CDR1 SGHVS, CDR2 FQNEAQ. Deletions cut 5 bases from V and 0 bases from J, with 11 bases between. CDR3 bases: TGTGCCAGCAGCGAAGAAAGGTCCTCCTACAATGAGCAGTTCTTC. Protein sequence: CASSEERSSYNEQFF.

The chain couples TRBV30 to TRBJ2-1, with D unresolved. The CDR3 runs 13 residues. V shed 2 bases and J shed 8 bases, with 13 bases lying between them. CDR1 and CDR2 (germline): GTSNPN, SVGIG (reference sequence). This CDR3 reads CAWSIPGWDEQFF. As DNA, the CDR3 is TGTGCCTGGAGTATCCCGGGTTGGGATGAGCAGTTCTTC.

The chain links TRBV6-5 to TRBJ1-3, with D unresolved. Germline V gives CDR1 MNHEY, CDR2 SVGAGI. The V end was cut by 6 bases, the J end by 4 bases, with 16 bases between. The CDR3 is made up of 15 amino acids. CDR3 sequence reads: CASSPDRTAGNTIYF. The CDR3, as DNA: TGTGCCAGCAGCCCGGACCGGACCGCGGGAAACACCATATATTTT.

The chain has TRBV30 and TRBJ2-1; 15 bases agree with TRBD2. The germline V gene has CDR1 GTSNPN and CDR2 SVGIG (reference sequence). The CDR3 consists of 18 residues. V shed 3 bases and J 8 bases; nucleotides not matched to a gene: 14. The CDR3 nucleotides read TGTGCCTGGAGCGACGGACTAGCGGGAGGGCCGATTGTCCATGAGCAGTTCTTC. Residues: CAWSDGLAGGPIVHEQFF.

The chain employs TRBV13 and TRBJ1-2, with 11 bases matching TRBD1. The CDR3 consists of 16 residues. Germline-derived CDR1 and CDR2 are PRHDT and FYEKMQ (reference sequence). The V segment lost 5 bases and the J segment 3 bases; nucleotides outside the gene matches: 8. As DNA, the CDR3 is TGTGCCAGCAGCCCGGACAGGGGGCTGTCCGACTATGGCTACACCTTC. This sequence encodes CASSPDRGLSDYGYTF.

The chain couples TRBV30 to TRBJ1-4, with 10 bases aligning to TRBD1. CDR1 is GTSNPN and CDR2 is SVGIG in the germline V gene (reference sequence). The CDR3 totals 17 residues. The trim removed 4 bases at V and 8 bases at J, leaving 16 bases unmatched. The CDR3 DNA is TGTGCCTGGACCAATCCGGGACAGGGGATTCCCCCCGAAAAACTGTTTTTT. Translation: CAWTNPGQGIPPEKLFF.

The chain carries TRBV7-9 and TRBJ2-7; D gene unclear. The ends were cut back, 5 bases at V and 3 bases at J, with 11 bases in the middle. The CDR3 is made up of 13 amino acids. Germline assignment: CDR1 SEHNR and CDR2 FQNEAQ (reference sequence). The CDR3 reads CASSPQNDYEQYF. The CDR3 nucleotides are TGTGCCAGCAGCCCACAGAACGACTACGAGCAGTACTTC.

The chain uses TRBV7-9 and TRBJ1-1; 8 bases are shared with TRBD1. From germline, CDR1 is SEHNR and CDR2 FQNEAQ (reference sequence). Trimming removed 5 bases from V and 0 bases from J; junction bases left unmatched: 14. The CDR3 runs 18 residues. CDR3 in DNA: TGTGCCAGCAGCCCACCCCTTGGGACAGGCTTTATGAACACTGAAGCTTTCTTT. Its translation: CASSPPLGTGFMNTEAFF.

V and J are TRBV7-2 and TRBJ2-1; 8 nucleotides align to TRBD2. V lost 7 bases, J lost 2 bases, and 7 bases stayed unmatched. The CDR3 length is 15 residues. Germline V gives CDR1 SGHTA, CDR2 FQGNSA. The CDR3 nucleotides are TGTGCCAGCACCCTACTAGCGGCTACCTACAATGAGCAGTTCTTC. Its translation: CASTLLAATYNEQFF.

This chain's CDR3 is CASVPPRQYNEQFF. In DNA, the CDR3 is TGTGCCAGCGTACCCCCGAGACAGTACAATGAGCAGTTCTTC. This chain connects TRBV27 to TRBJ2-1; maybe TRBD1 (5 bases). Germline values: CDR1 MNHEY, CDR2 SMNVEV (reference sequence). There are 14 residues in the CDR3. V shed 8 bases and J shed 4 bases, with 15 bases lying between them.

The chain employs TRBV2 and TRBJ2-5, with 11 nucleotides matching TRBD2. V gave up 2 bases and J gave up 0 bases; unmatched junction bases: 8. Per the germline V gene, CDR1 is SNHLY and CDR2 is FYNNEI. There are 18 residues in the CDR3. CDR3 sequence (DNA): TGTGCCAGCAGTGAACTTCCTCCGGGACTAGCGGACCAAGAGACCCAGTACTTC. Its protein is CASSELPPGLADQETQYF.

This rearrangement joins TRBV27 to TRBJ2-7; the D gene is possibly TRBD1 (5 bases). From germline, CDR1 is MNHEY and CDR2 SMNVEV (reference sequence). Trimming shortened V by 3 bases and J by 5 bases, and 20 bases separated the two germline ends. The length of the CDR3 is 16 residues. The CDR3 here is CASSLLPQGSHHEQYF. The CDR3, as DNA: TGTGCCAGCAGTTTGCTCCCGCAGGGATCCCACCACGAGCAGTACTTC.

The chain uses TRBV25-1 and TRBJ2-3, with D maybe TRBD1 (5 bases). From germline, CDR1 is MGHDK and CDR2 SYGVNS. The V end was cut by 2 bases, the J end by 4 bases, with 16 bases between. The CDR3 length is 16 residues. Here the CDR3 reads CASSEAGYRLADTQYF. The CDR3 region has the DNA TGTGCCAGCAGTGAAGCAGGGTATCGGTTGGCAGATACGCAGTATTTT.

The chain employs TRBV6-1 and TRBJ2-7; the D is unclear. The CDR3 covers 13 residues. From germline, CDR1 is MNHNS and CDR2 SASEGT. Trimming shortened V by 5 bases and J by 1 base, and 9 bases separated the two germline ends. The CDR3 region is CASSPRLSYEQYF. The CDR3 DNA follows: TGTGCCAGCAGTCCCAGGTTATCCTACGAGCAGTACTTC.

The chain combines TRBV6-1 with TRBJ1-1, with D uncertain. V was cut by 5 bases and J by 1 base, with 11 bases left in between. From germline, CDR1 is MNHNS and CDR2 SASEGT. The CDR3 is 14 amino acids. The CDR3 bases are TGTGCCAGCAGTTGGACGGCCGAGAACACTGAAGCTTTCTTT. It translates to CASSWTAENTEAFF.

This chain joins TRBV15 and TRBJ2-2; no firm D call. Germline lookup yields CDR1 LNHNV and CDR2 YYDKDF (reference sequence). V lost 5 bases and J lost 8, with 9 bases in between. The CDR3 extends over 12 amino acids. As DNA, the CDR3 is TGTGCCACCAGCTCCCACGGGGGGGAGCTGTTTTTT. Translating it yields CATSSHGGELFF.

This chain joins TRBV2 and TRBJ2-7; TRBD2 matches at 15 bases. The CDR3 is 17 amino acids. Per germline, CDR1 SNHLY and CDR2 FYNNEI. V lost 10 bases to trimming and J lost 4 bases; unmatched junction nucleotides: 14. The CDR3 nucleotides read TGTGCCACCTTACAAAGGGGACTAGCGGGAGGAGCTTACGAGCAGTACTTC. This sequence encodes CATLQRGLAGGAYEQYF.

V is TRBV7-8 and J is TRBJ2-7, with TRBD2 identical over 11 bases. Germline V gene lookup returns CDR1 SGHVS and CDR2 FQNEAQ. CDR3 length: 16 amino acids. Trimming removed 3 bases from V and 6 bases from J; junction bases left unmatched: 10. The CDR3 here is CASSLPLLAGVSEQYF. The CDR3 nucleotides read TGTGCCAGCAGCTTGCCCTTACTAGCGGGAGTATCCGAGCAGTACTTC. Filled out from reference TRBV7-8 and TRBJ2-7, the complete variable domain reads GAGVSQSPRYKVAKRGQDVALRCDPISGHVSLFWYQQALGQGPEFLTYFQNEAQLDKSGLPSDRFFAERPEGSVSTLKIQRTQQEDSAVYLCASSLPLLAGVSEQYFGPGTRLTVT.

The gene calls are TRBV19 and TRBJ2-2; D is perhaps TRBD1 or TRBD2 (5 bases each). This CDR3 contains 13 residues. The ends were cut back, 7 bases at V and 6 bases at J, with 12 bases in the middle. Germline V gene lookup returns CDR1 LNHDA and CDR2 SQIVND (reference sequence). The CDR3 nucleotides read TGTGCCAGTAACTGGGGGAGCTCCGGGGAGCTGTTTTTT. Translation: CASNWGSSGELFF.

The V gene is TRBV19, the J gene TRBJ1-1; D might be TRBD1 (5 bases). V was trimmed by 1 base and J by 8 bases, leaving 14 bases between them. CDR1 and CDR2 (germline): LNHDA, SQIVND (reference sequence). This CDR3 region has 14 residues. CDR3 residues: CASSIVDTAAEAFF. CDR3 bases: TGTGCCAGTAGTATAGTGGACACAGCCGCGGAAGCTTTCTTT.

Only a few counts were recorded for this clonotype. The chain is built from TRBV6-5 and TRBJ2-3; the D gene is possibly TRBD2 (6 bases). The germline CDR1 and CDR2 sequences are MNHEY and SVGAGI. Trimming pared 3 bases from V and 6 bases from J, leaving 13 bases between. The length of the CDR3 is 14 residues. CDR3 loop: CASSYSGDDDTQYF. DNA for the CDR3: TGTGCCAGCAGTTATTCGGGGGACGACGATACGCAGTATTTT.